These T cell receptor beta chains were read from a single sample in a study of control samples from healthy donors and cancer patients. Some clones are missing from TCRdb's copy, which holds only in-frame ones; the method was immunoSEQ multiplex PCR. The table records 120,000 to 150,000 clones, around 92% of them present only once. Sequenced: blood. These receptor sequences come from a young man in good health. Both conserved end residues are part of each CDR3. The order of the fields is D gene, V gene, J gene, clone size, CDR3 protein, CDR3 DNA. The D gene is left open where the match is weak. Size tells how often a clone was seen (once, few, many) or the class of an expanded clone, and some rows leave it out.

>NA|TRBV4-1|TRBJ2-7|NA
CASSQERGSLTYEQYF
TGCGCCAGCAGCCAAGAAAGGGGCAGCCTAACCTACGAGCAGTACTTC
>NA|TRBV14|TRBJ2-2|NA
CASSQENGNTGELFF
TGTGCCAGCAGCCAAGAGAACGGGAACACCGGGGAGCTGTTTTTT
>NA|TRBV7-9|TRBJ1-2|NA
CASSFYQGSYGYTF
TGTGCCAGCAGCTTTTACCAGGGCAGCTATGGCTACACCTTC
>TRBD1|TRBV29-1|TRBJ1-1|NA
CSVEGRQGALNTEAFF
TGCAGCGTTGAAGGAAGACAGGGGGCCCTGAACACTGAAGCTTTCTTT
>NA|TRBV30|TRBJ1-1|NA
CAWSQGTTEAFF
TGTGCCTGGAGTCAAGGGACCACTGAAGCTTTCTTT
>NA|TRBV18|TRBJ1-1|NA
CASSPGKEGWNTEAFF
TGTGCCAGCTCACCCGGTAAAGAGGGTTGGAACACTGAAGCTTTCTTT
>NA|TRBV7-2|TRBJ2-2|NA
CASSLGQNTGELFF
TGTGCCAGCAGCTTGGGGCAGAACACCGGGGAGCTGTTTTTT
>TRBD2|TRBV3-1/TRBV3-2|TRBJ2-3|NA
CASSPSGGGTDTQYF
TGTGCCAGCAGTCCAAGCGGGGGCGGCACAGATACGCAGTATTTT
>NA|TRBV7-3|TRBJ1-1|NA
CASSLDGVGMNTEAFF
TGTGCCAGCAGCCTCGACGGGGTTGGAATGAACACTGAAGCTTTCTTT
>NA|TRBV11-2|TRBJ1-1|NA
CASSLGGNTEAFF
TGTGCCAGCAGCTTAGGCGGGAACACTGAAGCTTTCTTT
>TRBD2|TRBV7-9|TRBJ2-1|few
CASSSGLAEINEQFF
TGTGCCAGCAGCTCCGGACTAGCGGAGATCAATGAGCAGTTCTTC
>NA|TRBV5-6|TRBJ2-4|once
CASSFGGSLSKNIQYF
TGTGCCAGCAGTTTTGGTGGGAGTTTGTCCAAAAACATTCAGTACTTC
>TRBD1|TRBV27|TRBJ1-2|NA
CASRGQGFYYGYTF
TGTGCCAGCAGAGGACAGGGGTTCTACTATGGCTACACCTTC
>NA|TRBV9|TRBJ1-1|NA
CASSVGQGRDTEAFF
TGTGCCAGCAGCGTAGGGCAGGGAAGGGACACTGAAGCTTTCTTT
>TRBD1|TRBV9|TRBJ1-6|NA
CASSDRPGQGGNSPLHF
TGTGCCAGCAGCGATCGACCGGGACAGGGAGGCAATTCACCCCTCCACTTT
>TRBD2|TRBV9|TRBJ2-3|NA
CASSTGLAGGLDTQYF
TGTGCCAGCAGCACGGGACTAGCGGGGGGTCTAGATACGCAGTATTTT
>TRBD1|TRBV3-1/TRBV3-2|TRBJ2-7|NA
CASSQAGTEQYEQYF
TGTGCCAGCAGCCAGGCCGGGACAGAACAATACGAGCAGTACTTC
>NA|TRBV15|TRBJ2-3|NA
CATSLPGLGTDTQYF
TGTGCCACCAGCTTACCGGGCCTGGGCACAGATACGCAGTATTTT
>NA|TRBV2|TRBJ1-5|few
CASSGETSNQPQHF
TGTGCCAGCAGTGGAGAGACTAGCAATCAGCCCCAGCATTTT
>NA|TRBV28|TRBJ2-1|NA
CASSLEAGKGGQFF
TGTGCCAGCAGTTTAGAAGCGGGGAAGGGGGGGCAGTTCTTC
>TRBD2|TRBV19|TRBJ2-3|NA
CASSTSGGLDTQYF
TGTGCCAGCTCGACTAGCGGAGGGTTAGATACGCAGTATTTT
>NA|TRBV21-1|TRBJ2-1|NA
CASSKGTSLAGGKNEQFF
TGTGCCAGCAGCAAAGGAACCTCCTTAGCGGGGGGAAAGAATGAGCAGTTCTTC
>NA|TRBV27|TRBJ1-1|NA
CAKRQINTEAFF
TGTGCCAAGAGACAGATCAACACTGAAGCTTTCTTT
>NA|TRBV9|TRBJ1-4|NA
CASSVGEFNEKLFF
TGTGCCAGCAGCGTAGGGGAGTTTAATGAAAAACTGTTTTTT
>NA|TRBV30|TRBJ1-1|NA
CAWRGDGYTEAFF
TGTGCCTGGAGGGGCGACGGTTACACTGAAGCTTTCTTT
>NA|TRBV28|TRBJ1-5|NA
CASSLAGAGNQPQHF
TGTGCCAGCAGTTTAGCTGGGGCCGGCAATCAGCCCCAGCATTTT
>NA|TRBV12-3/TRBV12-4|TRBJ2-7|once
CASSPSLAYERYF
TGTGCCAGCAGTCCCTCGTTAGCCTACGAGCGGTACTTC
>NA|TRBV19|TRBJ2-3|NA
CASSIEAILGTDTQYF
TGTGCCAGTAGTATAGAGGCCATATTAGGCACAGATACGCAGTATTTT
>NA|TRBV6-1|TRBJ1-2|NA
CASSEASGRILYGYTF
TGTGCCAGCAGTGAAGCTTCGGGACGGATCCTCTATGGCTACACCTTC